This T cell receptor (beta chain) was retrieved from a study of OX40 agonist ivuxolimab in advanced cancers. Study context: Clinicians treated patients with ivuxolimab, an agonistic anti-OX40 (CD134) antibody. Dose-escalation patients suffered from hepatocellular carcinoma, melanoma, renal cell or head and neck cancer.

V was cut by 10 bases and J by 0 bases, with 13 bases left in between. The CDR3 has 13 amino acids. Germline loops: CDR1 ENHRY, CDR2 SYGVKD. Repertoires were generated with immunoSEQ multiplex PCR, while TCRdb's copy carries only in-frame clones and drops some. The sample includes roughly 91,000 clones, 90% to 96% of them seen just once. Sample: CD4+ or CD8+ T cells sorted from blood, taken in a trial of the OX40 agonist ivuxolimab. The sequence was collected from an adult with an advanced solid tumor such as melanoma, head and neck, liver or kidney cancer. The V and J genes are TRBV10-3 and TRBJ2-7; D possibly uses TRBD1 or TRBD2 (5 bases each). CDR3 amino acids: CATTRGDSYEQYF. The CDR3 region has the DNA TGTGCCACCACGAGGGGAGACTCCTACGAGCAGTACTTC.